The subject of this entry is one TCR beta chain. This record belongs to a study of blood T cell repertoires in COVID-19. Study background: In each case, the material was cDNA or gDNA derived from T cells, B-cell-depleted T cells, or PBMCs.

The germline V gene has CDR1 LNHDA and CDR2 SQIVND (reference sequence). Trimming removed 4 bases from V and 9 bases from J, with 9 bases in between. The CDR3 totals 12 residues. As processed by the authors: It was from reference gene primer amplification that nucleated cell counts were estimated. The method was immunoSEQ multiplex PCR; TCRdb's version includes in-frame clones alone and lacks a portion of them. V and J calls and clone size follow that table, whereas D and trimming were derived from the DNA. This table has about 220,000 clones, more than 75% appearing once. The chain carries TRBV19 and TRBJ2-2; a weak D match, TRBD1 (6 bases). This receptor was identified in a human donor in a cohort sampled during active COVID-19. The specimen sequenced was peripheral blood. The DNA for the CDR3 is TGTGCCAGTAGTAGCAGGGGTTGGGAGCTGTTTTTT. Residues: CASSSRGWELFF.